These 18 T cell receptor beta chains share one sample of origin, sequenced in a study of cytomegalovirus exposure and HLA in healthy donors. It was with 60 Vbeta and 13 Jbeta primers that the PCR ran. Method: immunoSEQ multiplex PCR; TCRdb's copy keeps in-frame clones and lacks some. The sample has roughly 140,000 clones, about 75% seen once. Specimen: PBMCs. Every receptor here comes from a man younger than 30 in good health and CMV-seronegative.

This chain connects TRBV27 to TRBJ2-7; D not resolved. The CDR3 length is 13 residues. The germline gives CDR1 MNHEY, CDR2 SMNVEV (reference sequence). The V gene lost 0 bases and the J gene lost 3 bases, with 6 bases spanning the gap. CDR3 coding DNA: TGTGCCAGCAGTTTATCTATATTCTACGAGCAGTACTTC. Amino acid sequence: CASSLSIFYEQYF.

The chain joins TRBV4-1 to TRBJ2-5; 9 bases align to TRBD2. This CDR3 comprises 16 residues. The germline V gene encodes CDR1 MGHRA and CDR2 YSYEKL. V lost 1 base and J lost 2; bases outside the gene matches: 5. The CDR3 bases are TGCGCCAGCAGCCAAGTCCTAGCGGGGATGCAAGAGACCCAGTACTTC. It specifies CASSQVLAGMQETQYF.

This clone was seen a few times. The chain recombines TRBV27 with TRBJ2-7; D unclear. CDR1 and CDR2 (germline): MNHEY, SMNVEV (reference sequence). This CDR3 comprises 14 residues. V lost 2 bases and J lost 2, with 10 bases in between. The CDR3: CASSLGLFPYEQYF. The DNA of the CDR3 is TGTGCCAGCAGTTTAGGGCTCTTCCCCTACGAGCAGTACTTC.

This rearrangement joins TRBV29-1 to TRBJ1-1; the match to TRBD1 covers 7 bases. CDR3 length: 14 residues. V gave up 7 bases and J gave up 0 bases; unmatched junction bases: 8. Per the germline V gene, CDR1 is SQVTM and CDR2 is ANQGSEA. The CDR3: CSAEGTEMNTEAFF. CDR3 coding DNA: TGCAGCGCCGAGGGGACAGAAATGAACACTGAAGCTTTCTTT.

This clone was recorded only once. The rearrangement uses TRBV5-4 and TRBJ2-5; D remains ambiguous. Between the trimmed V and J ends, which lost 4 bases and 2 bases, there was a span of 9 bases. The CDR3 runs 13 residues. Germline lookup yields CDR1 SGHNT and CDR2 YYREEE (reference sequence). CDR3 amino acids: CASSTRDQETQYF. The CDR3 coding sequence is TGTGCCAGCAGCACGCGAGATCAAGAGACCCAGTACTTC.

V and J are TRBV12-5 and TRBJ1-4, with D possibly being TRBD1 (6 bases). This CDR3 contains 15 residues. V lost 0 bases and J 6 bases, leaving 11 bases between the germline ends. The germline CDR1 and CDR2 sequences are LGHNT and FRNRAP. The CDR3 spells CASGLVQGRDEKLFF. Written as DNA, the CDR3 is TGTGCTAGTGGTTTGGTACAGGGACGTGATGAAAAACTGTTTTTT. Based on the CDR3 plus reference TRBV12-5 and TRBJ1-4, the full variable domain is DARVTQTPRHKVTEMGQEVTMRCQPILGHNTVFWYRQTMMQGLELLAYFRNRAPLDDSGMPKDRFSAEMPDATLATLKIQPSEPRDSAVYFCASGLVQGRDEKLFFGSGTQLSVL.

The chain employs TRBV7-9 and TRBJ2-1; 7 bases match TRBD2. V trimming: 7 bases; J trimming: 5 bases; junction bases outside the gene matches: 14. Germline values: CDR1 SEHNR, CDR2 FQNEAQ (reference sequence). The CDR3 extends over 16 amino acids. The DNA of the CDR3 is TGTGCCAGCAACTCCTTGCTAGGGGAGGGCCACAATGAGCAGTTCTTC. Protein: CASNSLLGEGHNEQFF.

Concerning this clone: The same CDR3 is also encoded by other DNA sequences in this sample. The chain carries TRBV18 and TRBJ2-7, with 8 bases aligning to TRBD1. The CDR3 has 14 residues. With V trimmed by 3 bases and J by 2 bases, 3 bases remained unmatched. In germline, CDR1 is KGHSH, CDR2 LQKENI. The CDR3 DNA is TGTGCCAGCTCACCTAGACAGGGGACCTACGAGCAGTACTTC. Its protein is CASSPRQGTYEQYF.

The chain uses TRBV11-2 and TRBJ2-1, with 11 bases fitting TRBD2. CDR1 is SGHAT, CDR2 FQNNGV, per germline. This CDR3 comprises 18 residues. The junction had 12 bases not matched to a gene; V was cut back by 5 bases and J by 3 bases. The CDR3: CASSPWASGRRGYNEQFF. The DNA for the CDR3 is TGTGCCAGCAGCCCCTGGGCTAGCGGGAGGAGGGGCTACAATGAGCAGTTCTTC.

CDR3 sequence: CASSLLTGIEQFF. The CDR3 DNA sequence: TGTGCCAGCAGTTTACTAACAGGGATTGAGCAGTTCTTC. The chain recombines TRBV27 with TRBJ2-1; tentative D call: TRBD1 (6 bases). V was clipped by 2 bases and J by 9 bases, with 11 bases between them. CDR3 length: 13 residues. Germline loops: CDR1 MNHEY, CDR2 SMNVEV (reference sequence).

In this sample, this clone turned up a few times. The gene calls are TRBV6-5 and TRBJ1-1; 11 bases map to TRBD1. The germline V gene has CDR1 MNHEY and CDR2 SVGAGI. V shed 5 bases, J shed 3 bases, and the junction held 2 bases outside the gene matches. The CDR3 spans 14 residues. The CDR3 DNA follows: TGTGCCAGCAGTGGGACAGGGGGGCACACTGAAGCTTTCTTT. This encodes CASSGTGGHTEAFF.

Written as DNA, the CDR3 is TGTGCCAGCCTTATACGCGGGTCCGCCGGGGAGCTGTTTTTT. Translation gives CASLIRGSAGELFF. The V call is TRBV6-5, the J call TRBJ2-2; TRBD2 is a possible D gene (5 bases). This CDR3 has 14 amino acids. Germline-derived CDR1 and CDR2 are MNHEY and SVGAGI. The ends were cut back, 8 bases at V and 6 bases at J, with 16 bases in the middle.

The chain carries TRBV18 and TRBJ1-1; a possible D gene is TRBD1 (6 bases). V was pared by 4 bases and J by 1 base, with 7 bases between. The CDR3 spans 13 residues. Germline V CDR1 and CDR2: KGHSH, LQKENI. The CDR3 DNA reads as TGTGCCAGCTCACTGGGACAGAACACTGAAGCTTTCTTT. Amino acids: CASSLGQNTEAFF.

The table lists this clone with a few counts. The chain carries TRBV5-4 and TRBJ1-4; 10 positions agree with TRBD1. The germline V gene has CDR1 SGHNT and CDR2 YYREEE (reference sequence). The CDR3 has 15 amino acids. V was pared by 4 bases and J by 7 bases, with 7 bases of the junction left unmatched. The CDR3 spells CASSRQGAQGEKLFF. As DNA, the CDR3 is TGTGCCAGCAGCCGACAGGGGGCGCAGGGTGAAAAACTGTTTTTT.

This clone was picked up a small number of times. The chain's CDR3 is CASSHRQGRAYEQYF. DNA for the CDR3: TGTGCCAGCAGCCACCGACAGGGGAGGGCCTACGAGCAGTACTTC. This sequence joins TRBV14 and TRBJ2-7, with a tentative D call TRBD1 (8 bases). The CDR3 totals 15 residues. Trimming left V 3 bases short and J 2 bases short, with 14 bases between. Germline V gene sequence: CDR1 SGHDN, CDR2 FVKESK.

The rearrangement joins TRBV2 to TRBJ2-5, with 8 bases matching TRBD2. Per germline, CDR1 SNHLY and CDR2 FYNNEI. J gave up 5 bases and V 4 bases, and 6 bases lay outside the gene matches. The CDR3 runs 14 residues. Here the CDR3 reads CASSGIAGMETQYF. CDR3 sequence (DNA): TGTGCCAGCAGTGGGATAGCGGGGATGGAGACCCAGTACTTC.

This clone was picked up one time. The gene calls are TRBV19 and TRBJ2-7, with 8 bases that match TRBD1. In germline, CDR1 is LNHDA, CDR2 SQIVND (reference sequence). J gave up 2 bases and V 0 bases, and 12 bases lay outside the gene matches. The CDR3 length is 18 residues. The CDR3 DNA reads TGTGCCAGTAGTATAGATAGATTGGCCGGGACAGGCCCCTACGAGCAGTACTTC. Its protein product is CASSIDRLAGTGPYEQYF.

The V gene is TRBV21-1, the J gene TRBJ2-2; TRBD2, as called in the table, went unchecked against the DNA. TRBV21-1 is a pseudogene. The CDR3 covers 19 residues. The CDR3 DNA reads TGTGCCAGCAGCAAAGAGGTGGCGGGACTAACTCCGGGAACCGGGGAGCTGTTTTTT. This encodes CASSKEVAGLTPGTGELFF.